This TCR beta chain was captured in a study of blood T cells in healthy people across ages. Study overall: Researchers report that template switching captured about one barcoded beta molecule per two T cells.

This clonotype was seen a handful of times. Then a second PCR, running about 6 to 11 cycles, was carried out with a sample-barcoded 5' primer and a J-beta primer mix. TCRdb recomputed calls from the 5' RACE reads with MiXCR, one row per CDR3 protein. This table holds about 780,000 distinct CDR3 sequences, more than 35% found once. This CDR3 comprises 17 residues. The V gene's germline CDR1 is SGHTA and CDR2 FQGTGA. V shed 2 bases and J shed 0 bases, with 15 bases lying between them. The TCR sequence derives from a man older than 75 in good health. Sample: blood. V gene TRBV7-3 combines with J gene TRBJ2-3; D not resolved. The CDR3 DNA follows: TGTGCCAGCAGCTTATATCCCGAAAATACAAGCACAGATACGCAGTATTTT. It is translated as CASSLYPENTSTDTQYF.